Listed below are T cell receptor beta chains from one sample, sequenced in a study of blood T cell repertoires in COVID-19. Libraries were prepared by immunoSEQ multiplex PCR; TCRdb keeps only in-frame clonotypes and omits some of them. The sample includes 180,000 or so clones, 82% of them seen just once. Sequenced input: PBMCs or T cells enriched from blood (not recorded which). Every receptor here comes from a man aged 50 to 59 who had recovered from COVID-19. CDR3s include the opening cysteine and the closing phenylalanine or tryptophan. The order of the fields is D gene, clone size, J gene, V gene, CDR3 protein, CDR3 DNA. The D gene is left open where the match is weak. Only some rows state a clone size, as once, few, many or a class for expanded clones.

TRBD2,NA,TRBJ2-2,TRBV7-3,CASSATGTSGSIGELFF,TGTGCCAGCAGCGCCACCGGGACTAGCGGGAGTATCGGGGAGCTGTTTTTT
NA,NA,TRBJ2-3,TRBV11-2,CASRVRASADTQYF,TGTGCCAGCAGAGTGAGGGCCTCGGCAGATACGCAGTATTTT
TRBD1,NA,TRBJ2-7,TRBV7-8,CASSQGAGSEQYF,TGTGCCAGCAGTCAGGGGGCGGGTTCCGAGCAGTACTTC
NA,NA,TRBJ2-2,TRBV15,CATSRDIQARTGELFF,TGTGCCACCAGCAGAGATATACAGGCACGGACCGGGGAGCTGTTTTTT
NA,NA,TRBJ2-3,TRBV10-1,CASSPSGTDTQYF,TGCGCCAGCAGCCCCAGCGGCACAGATACGCAGTATTTT
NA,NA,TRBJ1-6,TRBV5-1,CASSFGGAALSSPLHF,TGCGCCAGCAGCTTCGGAGGGGCCGCACTTAGTTCACCCCTCCACTTT
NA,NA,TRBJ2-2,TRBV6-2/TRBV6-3,CASSLNTGELFF,TGTGCCAGCAGTCTAAACACCGGGGAGCTGTTTTTT
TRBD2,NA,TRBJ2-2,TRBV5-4,CAFRLAGGTGELFF,TGTGCCTTCCGCCTTGCGGGGGGGACCGGGGAGCTGTTTTTT
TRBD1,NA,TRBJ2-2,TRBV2,CASSETGWAGELFF,TGTGCCAGCAGTGAGACAGGGTGGGCCGGGGAGCTGTTTTTT
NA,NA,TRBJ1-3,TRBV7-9,CASSSQKNRATGNTIYF,TGTGCCAGCAGCTCACAAAAAAACAGGGCTACTGGAAACACCATATATTTT
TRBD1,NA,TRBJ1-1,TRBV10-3,CAISESALVGQEAFF,TGTGCCATCAGTGAGTCAGCGTTGGTGGGACAGGAAGCTTTCTTT
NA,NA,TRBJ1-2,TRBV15,CATSSLGASSYTF,TGTGCCACCAGCAGTCTGGGCGCTTCCTCCTACACCTTC
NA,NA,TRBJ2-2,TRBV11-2,CASSFGQGGNGELFF,TGTGCCAGCAGCTTCGGACAGGGAGGGAACGGGGAGCTGTTTTTT
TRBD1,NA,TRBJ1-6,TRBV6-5,CASSEGAQNSPLHF,TGTGCCAGCAGCGAGGGGGCACAGAATTCACCCCTCCACTTT
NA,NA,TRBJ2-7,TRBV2,CASSVFRGAYEQYF,TGTGCCAGCAGCGTGTTCAGGGGGGCCTACGAGCAGTACTTC
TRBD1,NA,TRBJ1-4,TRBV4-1,CASSQEGTGTVEKLFF,TGCGCCAGCAGCCAAGAAGGGACCGGGACAGTTGAAAAACTGTTTTTT
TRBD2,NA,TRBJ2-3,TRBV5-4,CASSYGAGGTDTQYF,TGTGCCAGCAGCTACGGGGCGGGGGGGACAGATACGCAGTATTTT
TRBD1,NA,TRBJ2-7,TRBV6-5,CASSSRTGLPYEQYF,TGTGCCAGCAGTTCTCGGACAGGGTTACCCTACGAGCAGTACTTC
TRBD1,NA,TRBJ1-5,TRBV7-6,CASSLNPHGTGFGDQPQHF,TGTGCCAGCAGCTTAAATCCGCACGGGACAGGGTTTGGAGATCAGCCCCAGCATTTT
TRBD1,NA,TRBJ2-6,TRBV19,CASSSPPGQGGAGANVLTF,TGTGCCAGTAGTAGCCCTCCGGGACAGGGTGGTGCGGGGGCCAACGTCCTGACTTTC
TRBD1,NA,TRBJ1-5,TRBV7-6,CASSAPGTGAPQHF,TGTGCCAGCAGCGCCCCCGGTACAGGGGCGCCCCAGCATTTT
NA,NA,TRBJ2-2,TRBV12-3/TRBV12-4,CASSLGLGELFF,TGTGCCAGCAGTTTAGGTCTCGGGGAGCTGTTTTTT
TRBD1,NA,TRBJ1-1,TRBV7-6,CASSLNPQGQVGTEAFF,TGTGCCAGCAGCTTAAACCCTCAAGGACAGGTGGGCACTGAAGCTTTCTTT
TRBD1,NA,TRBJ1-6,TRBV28,CASSPRTGVNSPLHF,TGTGCCAGCAGTCCGCGGACAGGGGTTAATTCACCCCTCCACTTT
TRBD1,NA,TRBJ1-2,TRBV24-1,CATSGTGNYGYTF,TGTGCCACCAGTGGGACAGGGAACTATGGCTACACCTTC
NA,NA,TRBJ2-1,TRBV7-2,CASSLGLYEQFF,TGTGCCAGCAGCTTAGGTCTATATGAGCAGTTCTTC
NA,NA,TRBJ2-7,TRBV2,CASSEGQGYPYEQYF,TGTGCCAGCAGTGAGGGGCAGGGTTATCCCTACGAGCAGTACTTC
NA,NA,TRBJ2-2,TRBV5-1,CASSLSALELFF,TGCGCCAGCAGCTTGAGCGCCCTGGAGCTGTTTTTT
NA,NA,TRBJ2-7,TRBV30,CAWEQGGYEQYF,TGTGCCTGGGAACAGGGCGGCTACGAGCAGTACTTC
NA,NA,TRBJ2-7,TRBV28,CASSSAGRQYF,TGTGCCAGCAGTTCGGCGGGGAGGCAGTACTTC
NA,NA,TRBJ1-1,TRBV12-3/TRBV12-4,CASSFEAAARAFF,TGTGCCAGCAGTTTTGAAGCGGCGGCCCGGGCTTTCTTT
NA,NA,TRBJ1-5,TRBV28,CASSLSGQYNQPQHF,TGTGCCAGCAGTTTAAGTGGGCAGTATAATCAGCCCCAGCATTTT
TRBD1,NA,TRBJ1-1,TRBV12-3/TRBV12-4,CASSRDRAEAFF,TGTGCCAGCAGTCGGGACAGGGCTGAAGCTTTCTTT
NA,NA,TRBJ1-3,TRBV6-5,CASRTRGEDTIYF,TGTGCCAGCAGGACGAGAGGAGAGGACACCATATATTTT
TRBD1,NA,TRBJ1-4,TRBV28,CASSIEIQGAREKLFF,TGTGCCAGCAGTATCGAGATACAGGGGGCGCGTGAAAAACTGTTTTTT
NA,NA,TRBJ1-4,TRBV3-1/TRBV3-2,CASSQTGEKLFF,TGTGCCAGCAGCCAAACTGGTGAAAAACTGTTTTTT
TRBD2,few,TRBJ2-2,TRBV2,CASSAGLASHGGELFF,TGTGCCAGCAGTGCTGGACTAGCGAGCCATGGCGGGGAGCTGTTTTTT
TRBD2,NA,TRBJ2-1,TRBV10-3,CAIRDLAGGGNEQFF,TGTGCCATCAGAGACCTAGCGGGAGGGGGGAATGAGCAGTTCTTC
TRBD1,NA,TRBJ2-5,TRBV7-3,CASSPGTGPGETQYF,TGTGCCAGCAGCCCCGGGACAGGCCCTGGGGAGACCCAGTACTTC
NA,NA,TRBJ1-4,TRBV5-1,CASSLKGQGQEKLFF,TGCGCCAGCAGCTTGAAAGGTCAGGGTCAGGAAAAACTGTTTTTT
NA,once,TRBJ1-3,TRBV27,CASIRNTIYF,TGTGCCAGCATAAGAAACACCATATATTTT
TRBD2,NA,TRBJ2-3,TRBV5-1,CASSLGGGGYTDTQYF,TGCGCCAGCAGCCTCGGCGGGGGAGGGTATACAGATACGCAGTATTTT
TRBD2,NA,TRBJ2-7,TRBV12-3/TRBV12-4,CASSEAGGDRRYF,TGTGCCAGCAGCGAAGCGGGGGGGGACCGCCGGTACTTC
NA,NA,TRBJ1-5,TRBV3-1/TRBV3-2,CASSQERGQPQHF,TGTGCCAGCAGCCAAGAAAGGGGACAGCCCCAGCATTTT
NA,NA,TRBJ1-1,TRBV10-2,CASSGQGYTEAFF,TGCGCCAGCAGCGGGCAGGGGTACACTGAAGCTTTCTTT
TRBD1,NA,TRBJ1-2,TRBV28,CASEVSGGGGYTF,TGTGCCAGCGAAGTGTCAGGGGGCGGTGGCTACACCTTC
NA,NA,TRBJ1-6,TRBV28,CASSGFVNSPLHF,TGTGCCAGCTCGGGTTTTGTAAATTCACCCCTCCACTTT
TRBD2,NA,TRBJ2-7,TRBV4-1,CASSYSSGGAYEQYF,TGCGCCAGCAGCTATTCGAGCGGGGGAGCCTACGAGCAGTACTTC
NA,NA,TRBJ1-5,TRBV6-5,CASRTGGSNQPQHF,TGTGCCAGCAGGACCGGGGGGAGCAATCAGCCCCAGCATTTT
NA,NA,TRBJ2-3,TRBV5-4,CASSLPGGSTDTQYF,TGTGCCAGCAGCTTGCCAGGAGGGAGCACAGATACGCAGTATTTT
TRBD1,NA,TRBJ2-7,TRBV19,CASRKTGTGEQYF,TGTGCCAGTAGAAAGACAGGGACCGGCGAGCAGTACTTC
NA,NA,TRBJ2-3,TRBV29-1,CSAAVTDTQYF,TGCAGCGCCGCGGTGACAGATACGCAGTATTTT
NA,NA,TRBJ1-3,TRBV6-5,CASSSTGNTIYF,TGTGCCAGCAGTTCCACAGGAAACACCATATATTTT
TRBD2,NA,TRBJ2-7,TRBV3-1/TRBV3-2,CASSQVRGRVQVGSYEQYF,TGTGCCAGCAGCCAAGTCCGGGGGAGGGTACAGGTGGGCTCCTACGAGCAGTACTTC
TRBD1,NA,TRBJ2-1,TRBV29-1,CSVVVGTAYNEQFF,TGCAGCGTCGTTGTCGGGACAGCCTACAATGAGCAGTTCTTC